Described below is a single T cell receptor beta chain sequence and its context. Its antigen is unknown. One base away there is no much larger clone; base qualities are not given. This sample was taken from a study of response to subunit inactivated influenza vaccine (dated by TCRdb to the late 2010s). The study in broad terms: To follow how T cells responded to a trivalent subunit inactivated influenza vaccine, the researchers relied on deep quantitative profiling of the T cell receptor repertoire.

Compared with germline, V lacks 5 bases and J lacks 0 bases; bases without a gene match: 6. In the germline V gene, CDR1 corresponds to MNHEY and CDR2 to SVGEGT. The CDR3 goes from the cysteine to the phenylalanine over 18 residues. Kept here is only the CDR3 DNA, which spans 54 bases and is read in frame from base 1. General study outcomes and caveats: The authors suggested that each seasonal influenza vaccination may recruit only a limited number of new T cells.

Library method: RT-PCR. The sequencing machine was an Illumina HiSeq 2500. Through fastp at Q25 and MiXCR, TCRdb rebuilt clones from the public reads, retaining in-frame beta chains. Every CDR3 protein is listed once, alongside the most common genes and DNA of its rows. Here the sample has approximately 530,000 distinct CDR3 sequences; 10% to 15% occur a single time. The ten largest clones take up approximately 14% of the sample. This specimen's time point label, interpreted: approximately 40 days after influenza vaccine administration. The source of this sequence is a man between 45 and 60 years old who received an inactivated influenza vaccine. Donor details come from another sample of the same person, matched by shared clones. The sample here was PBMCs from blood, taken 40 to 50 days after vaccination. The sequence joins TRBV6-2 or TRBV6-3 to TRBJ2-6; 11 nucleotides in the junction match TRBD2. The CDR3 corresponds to CASSLLGLADSGANVLTF. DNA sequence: TGTGCCAGCAGTCTTTTGGGACTAGCGGACTCTGGGGCCAACGTCCTGACTTTC.